One and the same sample provided the 10 T cell receptor beta chains below, sequenced in a study of cytomegalovirus exposure and HLA in healthy donors. The PCR made use of 60 Vbeta and 13 Jbeta primers. Data came from immunoSEQ multiplex PCR; TCRdb stores just in-frame clones and leaves some out. Here the sample spans over 150,000 clones, about 76% being singletons. The sequenced sample was PBMCs. These TCRs come from a young man in good health and CMV-seropositive.

There are a few counts of this clone. The J gene is TRBJ2-1, the V gene TRBV19, with D uncertain. Trimming cost V 0 bases and J 4 bases, with 7 bases left between them. The V gene's germline CDR1 is LNHDA and CDR2 SQIVND (reference sequence). This CDR3 has 14 amino acids. The CDR3 DNA reads as TGTGCCAGTAGTATAGAGGCTAGATACAATGAGCAGTTCTTC. Protein product: CASSIEARYNEQFF.

CDR3 nucleotide sequence: TGTGCCAGTATCCCAGACAGGGCCGGCTATGGCTACACCTTC. It yields the protein CASIPDRAGYGYTF. The chain employs TRBV19 and TRBJ1-2; 7 bases fit TRBD1. CDR3 size: 14 residues. The germline V gene encodes CDR1 LNHDA and CDR2 SQIVND (reference sequence). J gave up 4 bases and V 7 bases, and 9 bases lay outside the gene matches. Complete variable domain (other parts from reference TRBV19 and TRBJ1-2): DGGITQSPKYLFRKEGQNVTLSCEQNLNHDAMYWYRQDPGQGLRLIYYSQIVNDFQKGDIAEGYSVSREKKESFPLTVTSAQKNPTAFYLCASIPDRAGYGYTFGSGTRLTVV.

The chain combines TRBV29-1 with TRBJ2-1; 13 bases are a match to TRBD2. Germline lookup yields CDR1 SQVTM and CDR2 ANQGSEA. This CDR3 has 15 residues. Unmatched junction bases numbered 5, after V lost 5 bases and J lost 4 bases. The CDR3 sequence is CSVLGLAGKYNEQFF. The CDR3 DNA follows: TGCAGCGTTCTGGGACTAGCGGGAAAATACAATGAGCAGTTCTTC.

The gene calls are TRBV6-5 and TRBJ1-2, with 12 nucleotides matching TRBD1. Looked up from germline, CDR1 is MNHEY and CDR2 is SVGAGI. V shed 4 bases and J 7 bases; nucleotides not matched to a gene: 10. This CDR3 has 16 amino acids. The CDR3 DNA follows: TGTGCCAGCAGTTTCACCGGGACAGGGGGCGGCGGTGGCTACACCTTC. This gives the protein CASSFTGTGGGGGYTF.

V usage is TRBV19 and J usage is TRBJ2-5, with TRBD1 identical over 9 bases. The V segment lost 4 bases and the J segment 4 bases; nucleotides outside the gene matches: 7. There are 15 residues in the CDR3. The germline V gene encodes CDR1 LNHDA and CDR2 SQIVND (reference sequence). This CDR3 is CASSNGQGIGETQYF. CDR3 sequence (DNA): TGTGCCAGTAGTAACGGACAGGGGATAGGAGAGACCCAGTACTTC.

The gene calls are TRBV2 and TRBJ2-5, with 8 bases lining up with TRBD2. TRBJ2-7 matches the DNA end more closely, so the J call is doubtful. Germline CDR1 is SNHLY and CDR2 is FYNNEI. The CDR3 is 12 amino acids. CDR3: CVSGGETYEQYF. In DNA, the CDR3 is TGTGTCTCGGGGGGGGAAACCTACGAGCAGTACTTC.

The V and J genes are TRBV2 and TRBJ2-5, with D possibly TRBD1 on 5 matching bases. V lost 6 bases, J lost 1 base, and 12 bases lay in between. This CDR3 is 14 amino acids long. Germline CDR1 reads SNHLY; CDR2 reads FYNNEI. The CDR3 region is CASRHDRIQETQYF. CDR3 nucleotides: TGTGCCAGCAGACACGACAGAATCCAAGAGACCCAGTACTTC.

This chain links TRBV7-3 with TRBJ2-1; 10 nucleotides agree with TRBD2. V dropped 5 bases and J dropped 5; count of bases not matched to a gene: 6. The CDR3 has 15 amino acids. Germline V CDR1 and CDR2: SGHTA, FQGTGA. The CDR3 here is CASSAGTSEHNEQFF. The CDR3 DNA follows: TGTGCCAGCAGCGCCGGGACTAGCGAACACAATGAGCAGTTCTTC.

This chain links TRBV6-6 with TRBJ1-4; no clear D. V dropped 0 bases and J dropped 3 bases, with 5 bases sitting between them. This CDR3 is 14 amino acids long. Germline V CDR1 and CDR2: MNHNY, SVGAGI (reference sequence). CDR3 sequence: CASSYSAANEKLFF. The CDR3 bases are TGTGCCAGCAGTTACTCGGCAGCTAATGAAAAACTGTTTTTT.

The rearrangement joins TRBV9 to TRBJ1-4; a weak D match, TRBD1 (6 bases). The CDR3 covers 14 residues. Germline V gene lookup returns CDR1 SGDLS and CDR2 YYNGEE. Trimming took 4 bases from V and 7 from J, leaving 14 bases between them. The CDR3 DNA reads TGTGCCAGCAGCCTCGCAGGGGCGGGTGAAAAACTGTTTTTT. Translated: CASSLAGAGEKLFF.